What follows is one T cell receptor (beta chain) and its context. This CDR3 is built from 14 residues. Trimming cost V 3 bases and J 5 bases, with 14 bases left between them. CDR1 and CDR2 (germline): SGDLS, YYNGEE. The sample is drawn from a study of glioma-infiltrating T cells after dendritic cell vaccination. Turning to the study itself: Patients received autologous tumor lysate-pulsed dendritic cell vaccination between 2003 and 2012. Patients received three intradermal dendritic cell vaccine injections at biweekly intervals.

Noted time point: after dendritic cell vaccination, including at tumor progression/relapse. PBMC sampling occurred before vaccination, two weeks after the third dose, and at progression. Amplification used 60 V beta primers and 13 J beta primers. Here immunoSEQ multiplex PCR was the method, and the copy in TCRdb shows in-frame clones only, minus some. The sample lists tens of thousands of clones, about 84% seen once, with around 8.5% in the top ten. The chain joins TRBV9 to TRBJ2-5, with a possible D match to TRBD2 (7 bases). The receptor was derived from a human donor with glioblastoma. The sample here was blood, taken after dendritic cell vaccination. CDR3 coding DNA: TGTGCCAGCAGCGACATGCGGGGGCGGGAGACCCAGTACTTC. Its translation is CASSDMRGRETQYF.